These 31 T cell receptor beta chains share one sample of origin, sequenced in a study of CD8 T cells in Susac syndrome. Random-hexamer reverse transcription was applied to roughly 0.5 to 1 ug RNA. One entry per CDR3 protein results from TCRdb running MiXCR on the immunoSEQ multiplex PCR reads. The repertoire holds approximately 130,000 distinct CDR3 sequences, about 93% seen once, with 0.098% in the top ten. The source material was CD4+ T cells from PBMCs. The receptors shown here come from a human donor in good health.

The V call is TRBV9, the J call TRBJ2-2; D might be TRBD1 (6 bases). CDR3 length: 14 amino acids. Between the trimmed V and J ends, which lost 2 bases and 7 bases, there was a span of 12 bases. Germline V lookup: CDR1 SGDLS, CDR2 YYNGEE. The CDR3 loop reads CASSVSQQGGELFF. The DNA for the CDR3 is TGTGCCAGCAGCGTCAGCCAACAGGGCGGGGAGCTGTTTTTT.

The chain links TRBV3-1 to TRBJ2-7, with 11 bases matching TRBD2. V was clipped by 1 base and J by 8 bases; unmatched bases: 10. The germline CDR1 and CDR2 sequences are LGHDT and YNNKEL (reference sequence). The CDR3 has 16 amino acids. The DNA for the CDR3 is TGTGCCAGCAGCCAAGGCGGACTAGCGGGTGCCTTCAAGCAGTACTTC. Amino acids: CASSQGGLAGAFKQYF.

J is TRBJ1-2 and V is TRBV6-5; no reliable D call. V was trimmed by 0 bases and J by 0 bases, leaving 8 bases between them. The CDR3 runs to 15 residues. The germline V gene has CDR1 MNHEY and CDR2 SVGAGI. In DNA form, the CDR3 reads TGTGCCAGCAGTTACTCTCGGGGATCTAACTATGGCTACACCTTC. As protein: CASSYSRGSNYGYTF.

The chain joins TRBV12-3 or TRBV12-4 to TRBJ2-1; 7 bases map to TRBD2. The CDR3 contains 15 residues. V shed 6 bases and J 3 bases; nucleotides not matched to a gene: 8. DNA of the CDR3: TGTGCCAGCAGCCACCGGGACTACCACTACAATGAGCAGTTCTTC. Its translation is CASSHRDYHYNEQFF.

The chain employs TRBV3-1 and TRBJ2-1, with a possible D match to TRBD1 (6 bases). Looked up from germline, CDR1 is LGHDT and CDR2 is YNNKEL (reference sequence). V lost 2 bases and J 10 bases, leaving 12 bases between the germline ends. The CDR3 is 13 residues long. The CDR3 loop is CASSQLSGTEQFF. The CDR3 coding sequence is TGTGCCAGCAGCCAACTGTCCGGGACAGAGCAGTTCTTC.

About this clonotype itself: A read error may produce the germline difference seen at one junction end. The chain joins TRBV7-9 to TRBJ1-5; D is unresolved. The CDR3 runs 14 residues. CDR1 is SEHNR and CDR2 is FQNEAQ in the germline V gene (reference sequence). Written as DNA, the CDR3 is TGTGCCAGCAGCATAGCGGGTAGGGCTCAGCCCCAGCATTTT. It is translated as CASSIAGRAQPQHF.

V usage is TRBV18 and J usage is TRBJ1-1; 8 nucleotides match TRBD1. From germline, CDR1 is KGHSH and CDR2 LQKENI. This CDR3 spans 14 amino acids. The trim removed 2 bases at V and 4 bases at J, leaving 3 bases unmatched. CDR3 sequence (DNA): TGTGCCAGCTCACCATCTCAGGGGGCCACTGAAGCTTTCTTT. It yields the protein CASSPSQGATEAFF.

V and J are TRBV20-1 and TRBJ2-7; D may be TRBD2 (6 bases). CDR1 is DFQATT and CDR2 is SNEGSKA in the germline V gene (reference sequence). V gave up 5 bases and J gave up 4 bases, with 15 bases separating them. The CDR3 runs 13 residues. CDR3 bases: TGCAGTGCTCCCACCCTGGGGGGATACGAGCAGTACTTC. Its translation: CSAPTLGGYEQYF.

V usage is TRBV29-1 and J usage is TRBJ2-3; 12 bases line up with TRBD2. Germline lookup yields CDR1 SQVTM and CDR2 ANQGSEA. The CDR3 totals 17 residues. J was trimmed by 0 bases and V by 4 bases; bases with no gene match: 8. Here the CDR3 reads CSVVPSGRVGSTDTQYF. CDR3 nucleotide sequence: TGCAGCGTTGTTCCTAGCGGGAGGGTTGGGAGCACAGATACGCAGTATTTT.

This clonotype is a singleton in its sample. The chain employs TRBV6-5 and TRBJ2-4; D remains ambiguous. Germline-derived CDR1 and CDR2 are MNHEY and SVGAGI. The length of the CDR3 is 15 residues. V dropped 4 bases and J dropped 3 bases, with 13 bases sitting between them. CDR3 nucleotide sequence: TGTGCCAGCAGTTCCCCCGACCAAGGCAAAAACATTCAGTACTTC. It translates to CASSSPDQGKNIQYF.

The chain joins TRBV6-5 to TRBJ2-2; D uncertain. The CDR3 is 14 residues long. The germline V gene encodes CDR1 MNHEY and CDR2 SVGAGI. Deletions cut 2 bases from V and 0 bases from J, with 4 bases between. The CDR3 spells CASSYQSNTGELFF. The CDR3 DNA reads TGTGCCAGCAGTTACCAATCGAACACCGGGGAGCTGTTTTTT.

V usage is TRBV20-1 and J usage is TRBJ1-2, with 7 bases fitting TRBD1. Germline CDR1 and CDR2: DFQATT and SNEGSKA (reference sequence). Losses at the gene ends were 4 bases for V and 4 bases for J; bases not matched to a gene: 9. This CDR3 contains 14 residues. The CDR3: CSAILGQEIYGYTF. In DNA form, the CDR3 reads TGCAGTGCTATCCTCGGACAGGAGATCTATGGCTACACCTTC.

This chain joins TRBV27 and TRBJ1-2, with D tentatively TRBD1 (6 bases). The CDR3 covers 14 residues. V lost 0 bases to trimming and J lost 7 bases, with 12 bases between them. The germline gives CDR1 MNHEY, CDR2 SMNVEV (reference sequence). The CDR3: CASSLSRQVFGYTF. CDR3 DNA sequence: TGTGCCAGCAGTTTATCGCGACAGGTCTTTGGCTACACCTTC.

V and J are TRBV4-2 and TRBJ2-1; unclear D gene. Germline-derived CDR1 and CDR2 are LGHNA and YNFKEQ. V lost 4 bases and J 8 bases, leaving 9 bases between the germline ends. The CDR3 extends over 12 amino acids. CDR3 sequence reads: CASSLPGDEQFF. CDR3 nucleotides: TGTGCCAGCAGCCTACCTGGAGATGAGCAGTTCTTC.

The chain is built from TRBV20-1 and TRBJ2-3, with D possibly matching TRBD1 (5 bases). Germline V gene data show CDR1 as DFQATT and CDR2 as SNEGSKA (reference sequence). CDR3 length: 15 amino acids. The V end was cut by 0 bases, the J end by 2 bases, with 12 bases between. The CDR3 loop reads CSARDYSGITDTQYF. As DNA, the CDR3 is TGCAGTGCTAGAGATTATTCAGGGATCACAGATACGCAGTATTTT.

The CDR3 loop reads CASSQGRGWEQYF. DNA for the CDR3: TGTGCCAGCAGCCAAGGTCGGGGATGGGAGCAGTACTTC. V and J are TRBV3-1 and TRBJ2-7, with TRBD2 as a possible D gene (5 bases). This CDR3 has 13 residues. With 1 base removed from V and 7 bases from J, the gap between germline ends came to 11 bases. CDR1 is LGHDT, CDR2 YNNKEL, per germline (reference sequence).

V is TRBV4-1 and J is TRBJ2-6, with D possibly being TRBD2 (6 bases). Germline V gene sequence: CDR1 MGHRA, CDR2 YSYEKL. The V gene lost 0 bases and the J gene lost 0 bases, with 12 bases spanning the gap. The CDR3 runs to 18 residues. CDR3 nucleotide sequence: TGCGCCAGCAGCCAAGATACGGGGGTGTACTCTGGGGCCAACGTCCTGACTTTC. Translating gives CASSQDTGVYSGANVLTF.

This clonotype has just a few counts. This rearrangement joins TRBV29-1 to TRBJ2-7; the match to TRBD2 covers 11 bases. V lost 7 bases, J lost 3 bases, and 5 bases stayed unmatched. Germline V CDR1 and CDR2: SQVTM, ANQGSEA. CDR3 length: 13 amino acids. The CDR3 spells CSGMLAGGYEQYF. In DNA form, the CDR3 reads TGCAGCGGGATGCTAGCGGGAGGCTACGAGCAGTACTTC.

V is TRBV7-9 and J is TRBJ1-1; 12 positions agree with TRBD1. The CDR3 has 18 residues. With V trimmed by 1 base and J by 1 base, 7 bases remained unmatched. Per germline, CDR1 SEHNR and CDR2 FQNEAQ (reference sequence). The DNA of the CDR3 is TGTGCCAGCAGCTTAGGTTTGGGACAGGGGGCGAGGAACACTGAAGCTTTCTTT. Protein product: CASSLGLGQGARNTEAFF.

The CDR3: CASGTRESADTQYF. The CDR3 coding sequence is TGTGCCAGTGGGACCCGGGAGAGTGCAGATACGCAGTATTTT. The chain employs TRBV7-9 and TRBJ2-3; perhaps TRBD2 as D (6 bases). The CDR3 has 14 residues. The V end lost 9 bases, the J end lost 4 bases, and 17 bases lay between the germline ends. Germline CDR1 SEHNR, CDR2 FQNEAQ (reference sequence).

The rearrangement joins TRBV7-2 to TRBJ2-2; 7 bases align to TRBD1. J was trimmed by 4 bases and V by 4 bases; bases with no gene match: 3. The CDR3 has 14 residues. CDR1 is SGHTA, CDR2 FQGNSA, per germline. In DNA form, the CDR3 reads TGTGCCAGCAGCTATGGGACAGTCACCGGGGAGCTGTTTTTT. This encodes CASSYGTVTGELFF. Full variable domain (missing parts from reference TRBV7-2 and TRBJ2-2): GAGVSQSPSNKVTEKGKDVELRCDPISGHTALYWYRQSLGQGLEFLIYFQGNSAPDKSGLPSDRFSAERTGGSVSTLTIQRTQQEDSAVYLCASSYGTVTGELFFGEGSRLTVL.

The chain is built from TRBV20-1 and TRBJ2-2; TRBD2 agrees at 7 bases. This CDR3 spans 16 amino acids. In germline, CDR1 is DFQATT, CDR2 SNEGSKA (reference sequence). The J segment lost 5 bases and the V segment lost 3 bases, leaving 12 bases of the junction unmatched. CDR3 residues: CSARAFVAGETGELFF. The CDR3, as DNA: TGCAGTGCTAGGGCCTTCGTTGCGGGAGAGACCGGGGAGCTGTTTTTT.

The chain has TRBV24-1 and TRBJ2-2; the D is unclear. The CDR3 consists of 14 residues. V lost 4 bases, J lost 1 base, and 6 bases lay in between. Germline loops: CDR1 KGHDR, CDR2 SFDVKD. The CDR3: CATSEAGNTGELFF. DNA for the CDR3: TGTGCCACCAGTGAAGCAGGGAACACCGGGGAGCTGTTTTTT.

The gene calls are TRBV20-1 and TRBJ2-3; no reliable D call. This CDR3 has 11 residues. Germline CDR1 is DFQATT and CDR2 is SNEGSKA (reference sequence). V lost 5 bases, J lost 1 base, and 4 bases lay in between. Here the CDR3 reads CSAAGTDTQYF. CDR3 in DNA: TGCAGTGCTGCCGGCACAGATACGCAGTATTTT.

This clonotype occurred once. J is TRBJ2-5 and V is TRBV7-3; weak D call: TRBD1 (5 bases). Germline V CDR1 and CDR2: SGHTA, FQGTGA. The CDR3 covers 12 residues. Trimming left V 0 bases short and J 7 bases short, with 6 bases between. CDR3: CASSLTDTTQYF. The CDR3 region has the DNA TGTGCCAGCAGCTTAACGGACACGACCCAGTACTTC.

The chain recombines TRBV2 with TRBJ1-4; no clear D. From germline, CDR1 is SNHLY and CDR2 FYNNEI. The CDR3 is 16 residues long. With 3 bases removed from V and 2 bases from J, the gap between germline ends came to 13 bases. The CDR3 DNA reads as TGTGCCAGCAGTGATGTCTTGGGATCGACTAATGAAAAACTGTTTTTT. This codes for CASSDVLGSTNEKLFF.

The chain recombines TRBV7-2 with TRBJ1-1; no clear D gene. V was cut by 5 bases and J by 5 bases, with 12 bases left in between. Germline V gene data show CDR1 as SGHTA and CDR2 as FQGNSA. This CDR3 is 13 amino acids long. The chain's CDR3 is CASSPSRETEAFF. The CDR3 DNA reads TGTGCCAGCAGCCCCTCGCGAGAAACTGAAGCTTTCTTT. The full variable domain, completed using reference TRBV7-2 and TRBJ1-1, is GAGVSQSPSNKVTEKGKDVELRCDPISGHTALYWYRQSLGQGLEFLIYFQGNSAPDKSGLPSDRFSAERTGGSVSTLTIQRTQQEDSAVYLCASSPSRETEAFFGQGTRLTVV.

The chain carries TRBV29-1 and TRBJ2-7; 7 bases agree with TRBD1. The V gene's germline CDR1 is SQVTM and CDR2 ANQGSEA. The CDR3 totals 13 residues. The ends lost 7 bases at V and 3 bases at J; junction bases unmatched: 9. CDR3 coding DNA: TGCAGCGCCACGGACAGGCCAAGCTACGAGCAGTACTTC. Its translation: CSATDRPSYEQYF.

The rearrangement joins TRBV6-5 to TRBJ1-2, with 7 bases that match TRBD1. J gave up 4 bases and V 7 bases, and 9 bases lay outside the gene matches. Looked up from germline, CDR1 is MNHEY and CDR2 is SVGAGI. The CDR3 has 14 amino acids. This CDR3 reads CASISTGKSYGYTF. Here the CDR3 DNA reads TGTGCCAGCATTTCGACAGGGAAGAGCTATGGCTACACCTTC.

The J gene is TRBJ2-2, the V gene TRBV5-1; D is uncertain. Trimming shortened V by 5 bases and J by 6 bases, and 11 bases separated the two germline ends. The V gene's germline CDR1 is SGHRS and CDR2 YFSETQ. The CDR3 extends over 13 amino acids. The CDR3 DNA follows: TGCGCCAGCAGGTTAGAAGCGTCCGGGGAGCTGTTTTTT. Amino acid sequence: CASRLEASGELFF.

V gene TRBV5-6 combines with J gene TRBJ1-6, with 9 bases matching TRBD1. This CDR3 comprises 15 residues. Germline CDR1 reads SGHDT; CDR2 reads YYEEEE. Trimming at V came to 4 bases and at J to 8 bases, leaving 7 bases not matched to a gene. CDR3 in DNA: TGTGCCAGCAGCGTCGGGACAGGGATGTATTCACCCCTCCACTTT. Its protein product is CASSVGTGMYSPLHF.